Presented here are 28 T cell receptor beta chains from one specimen sequenced in a study of patients and donors after allogeneic stem cell transplantation (TCRdb year 2020). The library was obtained by RT-PCR. Instrument on record: NextSeq 550. TCRdb reran the public reads through fastp at Q25 and MiXCR, keeping productive beta chains. Every entry covers one CDR3 protein and lists the most common genes and DNA from its rows. The sample includes hundreds of thousands of distinct CDR3 sequences, with roughly 17% observed a single time. The ten largest clones take up 7.2% of the sample. Specimen: blood, either unsorted or a sorted T cell fraction (not recorded which). All receptors come from a human donor who was either an allogeneic HSCT recipient or a stem cell or donor lymphocyte infusion donor (not recorded which). It is not recorded whose cells these are; they may come from a transplant donor.

This clonotype was found a few times. The rearrangement uses TRBV3-1 and TRBJ1-4; D call uncertain. This CDR3 region has 15 residues. The ends were cut back, 5 bases at V and 1 base at J, with 11 bases in the middle. Germline lookup yields CDR1 LGHDT and CDR2 YNNKEL (reference sequence). Here the CDR3 DNA reads TGTGCCAGCAGCTACAGCGGCGGAACTAATGAAAAACTGTTTTTT. Translating gives CASSYSGGTNEKLFF.

The J gene is TRBJ2-1, the V gene TRBV5-6, with D perhaps matching TRBD2 (5 bases). Germline CDR1 is SGHDT and CDR2 is YYEEEE. This CDR3 spans 15 amino acids. V lost 6 bases to trimming and J lost 0 bases, with 13 bases between them. In DNA form, the CDR3 reads TGTGCCAGCACCCTAGGACTCTTCTCCTACAATGAGCAGTTCTTC. It specifies CASTLGLFSYNEQFF.

The rearrangement uses TRBV2 and TRBJ2-7; 9 nucleotides agree with TRBD2. CDR3 length: 19 residues. Germline V lookup: CDR1 SNHLY, CDR2 FYNNEI. The V gene end was trimmed by 2 bases and the J gene end by 0 bases; junction bases not matched to a gene: 14. This CDR3 reads CASSENMRSGRTLSYEQYF. The CDR3 DNA reads TGTGCCAGCAGTGAAAATATGAGGAGCGGGAGGACCCTCTCCTACGAGCAGTACTTC.

This clonotype was observed at least ten times. The chain carries TRBV7-2 and TRBJ2-6, with 9 bases lining up with TRBD1. The CDR3 sequence is 17 residues long. The ends lost 2 bases at V and 2 bases at J; junction bases unmatched: 4. CDR1 is SGHTA and CDR2 is FQGNSA in the germline V gene. DNA of the CDR3: TGTGCCAGCAGCTTAAGGACAGGGGTTGCTGGGGCCAACGTCCTGACTTTC. Translated, it gives CASSLRTGVAGANVLTF.

V and J are TRBV7-9 and TRBJ2-5, with TRBD2 matching over 9 bases. Looked up from germline, CDR1 is SEHNR and CDR2 is FQNEAQ (reference sequence). V lost 4 bases and J lost 2; bases outside the gene matches: 5. This CDR3 spans 15 amino acids. The CDR3 sequence is CASSSTSGLQETQYF. The CDR3 region has the DNA TGTGCCAGCAGCTCAACTAGCGGGTTACAAGAGACCCAGTACTTC.

The CDR3 loop is CASSPVSRAQLNYEQYF. The DNA for the CDR3 is TGTGCCAGCTCACCCGTATCCAGGGCCCAATTGAACTACGAGCAGTACTTC. J is TRBJ2-7 and V is TRBV18, with D possibly being TRBD1 (5 bases). CDR3 size: 17 residues. V lost 3 bases and J lost 3, with 21 bases in between. Germline V gene lookup returns CDR1 KGHSH and CDR2 LQKENI.

In this sample, this clonotype turned up a few times. The chain combines TRBV11-2 with TRBJ1-3; D is unresolved. V dropped 4 bases and J dropped 0 bases, with 7 bases sitting between them. This CDR3 spans 14 amino acids. Germline V gene lookup returns CDR1 SGHAT and CDR2 FQNNGV. CDR3 DNA: TGTGCCAGCAGCTCGGGTCTCTCTGGAAACACCATATATTTT. This translates into CASSSGLSGNTIYF.

The chain uses TRBV14 and TRBJ2-2; D ambiguous. Trimming pared 2 bases from V and 0 bases from J, leaving 13 bases between. The germline V gene has CDR1 SGHDN and CDR2 FVKESK. The CDR3 consists of 17 residues. The CDR3 protein is CASSQFSTASNTGELFF. For the CDR3, the DNA is TGTGCCAGCAGCCAATTTTCTACAGCTTCGAACACCGGGGAGCTGTTTTTT.

This CDR3 reads CSAPRGGTNNEQFF. CDR3 nucleotide sequence: TGCAGTGCCCCTCGCGGCGGGACCAACAATGAGCAGTTCTTC. The V gene is TRBV20-1, the J gene TRBJ2-1; tentatively, D is TRBD2 (6 bases). V was cut by 6 bases and J by 5 bases, with 17 bases left in between. There are 14 residues in the CDR3. CDR1 DFQATT and CDR2 SNEGSKA come from the germline V gene (reference sequence).

V is TRBV18 and J is TRBJ2-1; D not resolved. V was cut by 2 bases and J by 0 bases, with 14 bases left in between. The CDR3 covers 17 residues. CDR1 KGHSH and CDR2 LQKENI come from the germline V gene. The chain's CDR3 is CASSPKSGYGSYNEQFF. CDR3 nucleotides: TGTGCCAGCTCACCAAAATCCGGGTACGGCTCCTACAATGAGCAGTTCTTC.

In this sample, this clonotype turned up a few times. The V and J genes are TRBV7-9 and TRBJ2-1; D uncertain. Trimming took off 1 base at V and 0 bases at J, with 13 bases between the two ends. Germline CDR1 reads SEHNR; CDR2 reads FQNEAQ (reference sequence). This CDR3 contains 17 residues. CDR3 DNA sequence: TGTGCCAGCAGCTTAGGTCTTCTGAGACACTCCTACAATGAGCAGTTCTTC. It codes for CASSLGLLRHSYNEQFF.

The chain has TRBV6-5 and TRBJ2-7; TRBD1 is a possible D gene (5 bases). Germline V gives CDR1 MNHEY, CDR2 SVGAGI. V gave up 0 bases and J gave up 4 bases, with 19 bases separating them. The CDR3 consists of 17 residues. The CDR3 is CASSYSKGRQGRYEQYF. For the CDR3, the DNA is TGTGCCAGCAGTTACTCGAAGGGGCGGCAGGGAAGGTACGAGCAGTACTTC.

This clonotype was detected a few times. The V gene is TRBV11-2, the J gene TRBJ2-5; 11 nucleotides agree with TRBD2. Germline assignment: CDR1 SGHAT and CDR2 FQNNGV. Unmatched junction bases numbered 6, after V lost 1 base and J lost 5 bases. This CDR3 has 16 amino acids. This chain's CDR3 is CASSLGLAGGGETQYF. DNA for the CDR3: TGTGCCAGCAGCTTAGGGCTAGCGGGAGGTGGGGAGACCCAGTACTTC.

V is TRBV25-1 and J is TRBJ1-1; D is uncertain. CDR1 and CDR2 from the germline V gene are MGHDK and SYGVNS. CDR3 length: 14 amino acids. V lost 3 bases, J lost 8 bases, and 16 bases lay in between. This CDR3 reads CASSDPGVSGEAFF. The CDR3 coding sequence is TGTGCCAGCAGTGACCCCGGCGTCTCGGGGGAAGCTTTCTTT.

This clonotype was picked up a small number of times. V gene TRBV21-1 combines with J gene TRBJ1-6; the table's D call TRBD1 went unverified against the DNA. TRBV21-1 corresponds to a pseudogene. The CDR3 is 16 amino acids. In nucleotides, the CDR3 is TGTGCCAGCAGCAAGTGGGGACAGGTCGAAAATTCACCCCTCCACTTT. Translating it yields CASSKWGQVENSPLHF.

This clonotype was observed a handful of times. This chain's CDR3 is CASSLRVGPLYEQYF. As DNA, the CDR3 is TGTGCCAGCAGCTTAAGAGTGGGACCTCTCTACGAGCAGTACTTC. V gene TRBV7-3 combines with J gene TRBJ2-7, with D possibly being TRBD1 or TRBD2 (5 bases each). Germline V gene sequence: CDR1 SGHTA, CDR2 FQGTGA. V lost 1 base, J lost 3 bases, and 13 bases lay in between. The CDR3 runs to 15 residues.

This clonotype was seen more than once but under ten times. The chain couples TRBV12-3 or TRBV12-4 to TRBJ1-4; D unresolved. V lost 6 bases, J lost 8 bases, and 16 bases lay in between. CDR3 length: 14 residues. The CDR3 here is CASRPGPSGEKLFF. In DNA, the CDR3 is TGTGCCAGCAGGCCAGGTCCCTCAGGAGAAAAACTGTTTTTT.

The chain recombines TRBV6-1 with TRBJ2-2; possible D gene TRBD2, 7 bases. Germline V gene sequence: CDR1 MNHNS, CDR2 SASEGT. Trimming cost V 8 bases and J 8 bases, with 18 bases left between them. The CDR3 contains 14 residues. CDR3 coding DNA: TGTGCCAGCGCGGGAGCAGGGGATAAGGGGGAGCTGTTTTTT. Encoded protein: CASAGAGDKGELFF.

This clonotype is a singleton in its sample. This chain connects TRBV6-1 to TRBJ1-5; D uncertain. Trimming left V 8 bases short and J 1 base short, with 15 bases between. The V gene's germline CDR1 is MNHNS and CDR2 SASEGT. The CDR3 covers 15 residues. This CDR3 is CASGRALSSNQPQHF. Here the CDR3 DNA reads TGTGCCAGCGGCCGGGCGCTTTCGAGCAATCAGCCCCAGCATTTT.

This clonotype was counted between two and nine times. The chain combines TRBV15 with TRBJ2-1; 7 bases match TRBD2. The CDR3 is made up of 15 amino acids. Trimming at V came to 1 base and at J to 9 bases, leaving 9 bases not matched to a gene. The germline CDR1 and CDR2 sequences are LNHNV and YYDKDF (reference sequence). CDR3 residues: CATSRARWKRGEQFF. The CDR3, as DNA: TGTGCCACCAGCAGAGCCAGATGGAAGCGGGGTGAGCAGTTCTTC.

The gene calls are TRBV6-1 and TRBJ1-5, with a tentative D call TRBD1 (5 bases). Germline V gene lookup returns CDR1 MNHNS and CDR2 SASEGT. The V end was cut by 6 bases, the J end by 7 bases, with 19 bases between. The CDR3 has 15 residues. The CDR3 is CASRSTRQRGQPQHF. Here the CDR3 DNA reads TGTGCCAGCAGATCGACCCGACAGAGGGGCCAGCCCCAGCATTTT.

This clonotype was picked up a small number of times. The rearrangement links TRBV7-2 to TRBJ2-1; no clear D gene. V gave up 2 bases and J gave up 9 bases, with 11 bases separating them. The CDR3 is 13 residues long. Looked up from germline, CDR1 is SGHTA and CDR2 is FQGNSA. The CDR3, as DNA: TGTGCCAGCAGCTTATGGGATAGCTTTGAGCAGTTCTTC. This codes for CASSLWDSFEQFF.

The table lists this clonotype with a few counts. The CDR3 is CASSLIITDTQYF. The CDR3 coding sequence is TGTGCCAGCAGCTTAATAATCACAGATACGCAGTATTTT. The chain couples TRBV11-3 to TRBJ2-3; the D is unclear. CDR3 length equals 13 residues. Germline V gene lookup returns CDR1 SGHNT and CDR2 YENEEA. V was clipped by 2 bases and J by 2 bases, with 5 bases between them.

The chain links TRBV5-6 to TRBJ2-7; no clear D gene. The CDR3 has 14 residues. CDR1 is SGHDT, CDR2 YYEEEE, per germline. Trimming took 4 bases from V and 4 from J, leaving 15 bases between them. CDR3 coding DNA: TGTGCCAGCAGCCGCTACATCGTGATTTACGAGCAGTACTTC. Encoded protein: CASSRYIVIYEQYF. Combining the CDR3 with reference TRBV5-6 and TRBJ2-7 gives the whole variable domain DAGVTQSPTHLIKTRGQQVTLRCSPKSGHDTVSWYQQALGQGPQFIFQYYEEEERQRGNFPDRFSGHQFPNYSSELNVNALLLGDSALYLCASSRYIVIYEQYFGPGTRLTVT.

Only a few counts were recorded for this clonotype. The chain combines TRBV4-1 with TRBJ1-4, with TRBD1 matching 10 bases. After removal of 0 bases from V and 4 bases from J, the junction contained 2 bases not matched to a gene. The CDR3 is 16 amino acids. Germline CDR1 is MGHRA and CDR2 is YSYEKL. The DNA of the CDR3 is TGCGCCAGCAGCCAAGACCGGACAGGGGGTAATGAAAAACTGTTTTTT. Translation: CASSQDRTGGNEKLFF.

V is TRBV4-3 and J is TRBJ2-1; D not resolved. This CDR3 spans 15 amino acids. From germline, CDR1 is LGHNA and CDR2 YSLEER. Trimming shortened V by 5 bases and J by 1 base, and 12 bases separated the two germline ends. CDR3 in DNA: TGCGCCAGCAGCAGCGAGTCGGAGTCCTACAATGAGCAGTTCTTC. This sequence encodes CASSSESESYNEQFF.

This clonotype has a count of ten or more. The junction departs from germline at one end; a sequencing error may be responsible. The chain employs TRBV12-3 or TRBV12-4 and TRBJ2-7, with D tentatively TRBD1 (6 bases). The length of the CDR3 is 14 residues. This CDR3 reads CASSPRTGTYEQYF. The CDR3, as DNA: TGCGCCAGCAGCCCTAGAACAGGGACCTACGAGCAGTACTTC.

The chain links TRBV12-3 or TRBV12-4 to TRBJ2-3, with 11 positions matching TRBD2. The trim removed 6 bases at V and 2 bases at J, leaving 16 bases unmatched. The CDR3 consists of 19 residues. CDR3 in amino acids: CASSLGPGGLAANTDTQYF. CDR3 DNA sequence: TGTGCCAGCAGCCTCGGACCCGGGGGACTAGCGGCTAACACAGATACGCAGTATTTT.